Described below is a single T cell receptor (beta chain) sequence and its context. This table comes from immunoSEQ multiplex PCR, and its TCRdb copy is limited to in-frame clones, with some not included. This sample carries 170,000 or so clones, just under 90% of them seen once, and the ten largest clones take under 15%. This specimen belongs to a study of blood T cell repertoires in COVID-19. On the study more broadly: T cells, B-cell-depleted T cells, or PBMCs supplied cDNA or gDNA.

The CDR3 length is 14 residues. Trimming removed 5 bases from V and 6 bases from J; junction bases left unmatched: 7. In germline, CDR1 is LNHDA, CDR2 SQIVND (reference sequence). Sample: peripheral blood. The rearrangement joins TRBV19 to TRBJ2-7; 10 bases are shared with TRBD2. The TCR was taken from a woman in her 70s with COVID-19, enrolled during active disease. CDR3 nucleotide sequence: TGTGCCAGTAGTCTTCCGGGACTAGCGCGCGAGCAGTACTTC. Its protein product is CASSLPGLAREQYF.